This TCR beta chain comes out of a study of cytomegalovirus exposure and HLA in healthy donors. Primers for the PCR totalled 60 Vbeta and 13 Jbeta. This table comes from immunoSEQ multiplex PCR, and its TCRdb copy is limited to in-frame clones, with some not included. This table holds about 190,000 clones, roughly 80% found once. This clone was counted only a few times. Trimming shortened V by 4 bases and J by 8 bases, and 9 bases separated the two germline ends. The CDR3 contains 12 residues. Germline-derived CDR1 and CDR2 are MNHNY and SVGAGI (reference sequence). The sequenced sample consisted of PBMCs. The TCR originated in a woman aged 18-30 years in good health and CMV-seronegative. The chain has TRBV6-6 and TRBJ2-1; no definite D call. DNA for the CDR3: TGTGCCAGCAGTTTAGAGAGCCATGAGCAGTTCTTC. Its protein is CASSLESHEQFF.